These 16 T cell receptor beta chains were sequenced from one sample in a study of cytomegalovirus exposure and HLA in healthy donors. Sequenced by immunoSEQ multiplex PCR; TCRdb stores in-frame clones only, minus some. The sample yields 130,000 to 150,000 clones, 85% to 90% seen once. The source material was PBMCs. The receptors originated from a woman younger than 45 in good health and CMV-seropositive.

The rearrangement joins TRBV11-2 to TRBJ1-6, with a weak D call TRBD1 (5 bases). Germline V gene lookup returns CDR1 SGHAT and CDR2 FQNNGV. Deletions cut 1 base from V and 7 bases from J, with 11 bases between. CDR3 length: 15 amino acids. The CDR3 reads CASSLGGTRNSPLHF. Here the CDR3 DNA reads TGTGCCAGCAGCTTAGGGGGGACTCGAAATTCACCCCTCCACTTT.

The J gene is TRBJ2-7, the V gene TRBV28, with TRBD1 as a possible D gene (6 bases). V gave up 2 bases and J gave up 6 bases, with 17 bases separating them. The length of the CDR3 is 15 residues. Per germline, CDR1 MDHEN and CDR2 SYDVKM. For the CDR3, the DNA is TGTGCCAGCAGTTTACGCCGAGAGAGGGGGACCGAGCAGTACTTC. This sequence encodes CASSLRRERGTEQYF.

This chain joins TRBV7-3 and TRBJ2-3, with TRBD2 matching over 9 bases. CDR3 length: 17 amino acids. The V segment lost 2 bases and the J segment 2 bases; nucleotides outside the gene matches: 8. CDR1 and CDR2 (germline): SGHTA, FQGTGA. This CDR3 reads CASSLSRLAEITDTQYF. For the CDR3, the DNA is TGTGCCAGCAGCTTATCGCGACTAGCGGAGATCACAGATACGCAGTATTTT.

The chain links TRBV6-5 to TRBJ1-1; maybe TRBD1 (6 bases). The CDR3 is 14 residues long. V was pared by 5 bases and J by 3 bases, with 13 bases between. In germline, CDR1 is MNHEY, CDR2 SVGAGI. Written as DNA, the CDR3 is TGTGCCAGCAGTCCACAGGGTGGGTACACTGAAGCTTTCTTT. Translating it yields CASSPQGGYTEAFF.

The rearrangement links TRBV5-4 to TRBJ1-2; 10 positions agree with TRBD1. The germline V gene encodes CDR1 SGHNT and CDR2 YYREEE (reference sequence). Trimming cost V 6 bases and J 4 bases; bases outside gene matches: 9. The CDR3 runs 15 residues. CDR3: CASTRGTGEGYGYTF. The DNA of the CDR3 is TGTGCCAGCACCCGGGGGACAGGGGAGGGCTATGGCTACACCTTC.

The V and J genes are TRBV11-2 and TRBJ1-1; no reliable D call. The germline CDR1 and CDR2 sequences are SGHAT and FQNNGV. This CDR3 is 13 amino acids long. V was trimmed by 5 bases and J by 1 base, leaving 8 bases between them. The CDR3 DNA reads TGTGCCAGCAGCCCAACAACGAACACTGAAGCTTTCTTT. Translated: CASSPTTNTEAFF.

The chain combines TRBV28 with TRBJ2-1; 12 nucleotides agree with TRBD2. CDR1 MDHEN and CDR2 SYDVKM come from the germline V gene. This CDR3 comprises 15 residues. The junction had 5 bases not matched to a gene; V was cut back by 5 bases and J by 6 bases. CDR3 loop: CASSPGLAGFNEQFF. Written as DNA, the CDR3 is TGTGCCAGCAGTCCTGGACTAGCGGGATTCAATGAGCAGTTCTTC. The full variable domain, with the rest looked up from reference TRBV28 and TRBJ2-1, is DVKVTQSSRYLVKRTGEKVFLECVQDMDHENMFWYRQDPGLGLRLIYFSYDVKMKEKGDIPEGYSVSREKKERFSLILESASTNQTSMYLCASSPGLAGFNEQFFGPGTRLTVL.

In the case of this clone: Other nucleotide sequences in the sample specify the same CDR3. The chain combines TRBV7-9 with TRBJ1-1; D perhaps matches TRBD1 (6 bases). V gave up 7 bases and J gave up 5 bases, with 11 bases separating them. CDR3 length: 12 residues. Germline V gene sequence: CDR1 SEHNR, CDR2 FQNEAQ (reference sequence). The CDR3 spells CASTLQGTEAFF. The CDR3, as DNA: TGTGCCAGCACTCTACAGGGAACTGAAGCTTTCTTT.

This clone was seen only a few times. The gene calls are TRBV5-1 and TRBJ2-7; possible D gene TRBD2, 7 bases. Looked up from germline, CDR1 is SGHRS and CDR2 is YFSETQ. The CDR3 runs to 14 residues. Trimming removed 0 bases from V and 7 bases from J, with 14 bases in between. CDR3 region: CASSLGAGADEQYF. Written as DNA, the CDR3 is TGCGCCAGCAGCTTGGGGGCGGGGGCCGATGAGCAGTACTTC.

In DNA, the CDR3 is TGTGCCAGCACAACTGGGGCTACAGGGGGGTATGAGCAGTTCTTC. Its protein product is CASTTGATGGYEQFF. V gene TRBV28 combines with J gene TRBJ2-1, with 8 bases identical to TRBD1. In germline, CDR1 is MDHEN, CDR2 SYDVKM. This CDR3 has 15 amino acids. V was clipped by 7 bases and J by 8 bases; unmatched bases: 13.

V and J are TRBV28 and TRBJ2-7; TRBD1 matches 9 bases. The CDR3 consists of 15 residues. The V and J ends lost 4 bases and 2 bases, in that order; junction bases with no gene match: 6. CDR1 is MDHEN, CDR2 SYDVKM, per germline. The CDR3 spells CASSSPGTGPYEQYF. The CDR3, as DNA: TGTGCCAGCAGTTCCCCCGGGACAGGGCCCTACGAGCAGTACTTC.

V usage is TRBV4-1 and J usage is TRBJ2-2, with D possibly being TRBD2 (6 bases). V dropped 6 bases and J dropped 6 bases, with 17 bases sitting between them. CDR3 length equals 15 residues. CDR1 is MGHRA and CDR2 is YSYEKL in the germline V gene. DNA of the CDR3: TGCGCCAGCAGAGCCGATGAAGGGACTGCCGGGGAGCTGTTTTTT. Its translation is CASRADEGTAGELFF.

The chain uses TRBV28 and TRBJ2-2; 11 nucleotides align to TRBD1. Germline V gene data show CDR1 as MDHEN and CDR2 as SYDVKM. V shed 8 bases and J 5 bases; nucleotides not matched to a gene: 1. CDR3 length: 13 amino acids. CDR3 sequence: CASGTGGTGELFF. The CDR3 region has the DNA TGTGCCAGCGGGACAGGGGGAACCGGGGAGCTGTTTTTT.

This chain links TRBV11-2 with TRBJ1-1; D may be TRBD1 (5 bases). This CDR3 is built from 15 residues. Germline CDR1 and CDR2: SGHAT and FQNNGV. Trimming took 4 bases from V and 2 from J, leaving 14 bases between them. CDR3 loop: CASSSVTGRNTEAFF. The CDR3 nucleotides read TGTGCCAGCAGCTCCGTAACAGGCCGCAACACTGAAGCTTTCTTT.

The CDR3 spells CASSLGGQGHYGYTF. The CDR3 coding sequence is TGTGCCAGCAGCTTGGGGGGACAGGGACACTATGGCTACACCTTC. The chain joins TRBV5-4 to TRBJ1-2; 9 bases agree with TRBD1. Germline trimming cut 0 bases from V and 3 bases from J; bases unmatched to any gene: 3. The germline V gene has CDR1 SGHNT and CDR2 YYREEE (reference sequence). The CDR3 contains 15 residues.

The rearrangement uses TRBV2 and TRBJ1-4, with a weak D call TRBD1 (6 bases). The V and J ends lost 5 bases and 8 bases respectively, with 18 bases between them. The CDR3 has 15 residues. The germline gives CDR1 SNHLY, CDR2 FYNNEI. Here the CDR3 DNA reads TGTGCCAGCAGTCAGGACGGGACATCACGGGAAAAACTGTTTTTT. Its protein product is CASSQDGTSREKLFF.